The 2 T cell receptor beta chains below were found in one sample sequenced in a study of OX40 agonist ivuxolimab in advanced cancers. Data came from immunoSEQ multiplex PCR; TCRdb stores just in-frame clones and leaves some out. Of about 73,000 clones listed, 80% to 95% are singletons. The sample was CD4+ or CD8+ T cells sorted from blood, taken in a trial of the OX40 agonist ivuxolimab. Receptor source: an adult with an advanced solid tumor such as melanoma, head and neck, liver or kidney cancer.

V usage is TRBV6-5 and J usage is TRBJ1-2, with no clear D. Germline loops: CDR1 MNHEY, CDR2 SVGAGI. V was cut by 0 bases and J by 2 bases, with 10 bases left in between. CDR3 length: 15 residues. The CDR3 bases are TGTGCCAGCAGTTACTCCTCCGGGAGCAACTATGGCTACACCTTC. Residues: CASSYSSGSNYGYTF.

This rearrangement joins TRBV10-3 to TRBJ2-7, with a tentative D call TRBD1 (6 bases). The germline gives CDR1 ENHRY, CDR2 SYGVKD. This CDR3 spans 13 amino acids. V was clipped by 3 bases and J by 3 bases, with 9 bases between them. The CDR3, as DNA: TGTGCCATCAGTGACAGGGGACACTACGAGCAGTACTTC. Its protein product is CAISDRGHYEQYF.